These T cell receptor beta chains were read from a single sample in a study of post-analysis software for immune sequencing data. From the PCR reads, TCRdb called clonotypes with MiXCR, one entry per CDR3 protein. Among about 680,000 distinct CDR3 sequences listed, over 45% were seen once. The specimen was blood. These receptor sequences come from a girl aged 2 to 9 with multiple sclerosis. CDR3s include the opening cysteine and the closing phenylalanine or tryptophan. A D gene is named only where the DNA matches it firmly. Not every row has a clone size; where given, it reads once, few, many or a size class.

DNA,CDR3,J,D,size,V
TGCAGTGCTGCGACTAGCGAGGAGACCCAGTACTTC,CSAATSEETQYF,TRBJ2-5,TRBD2,NA,TRBV20-1
TGTGCCAGCAGCTTAGCGGGGGGGAGTGGCTACACCTTC,CASSLAGGSGYTF,TRBJ1-2,NA,NA,TRBV7-9
TGTGCCAGCAGCCTATTCCCAGGATCTAATTCACCCCTCCACTTT,CASSLFPGSNSPLHF,TRBJ1-6,NA,NA,TRBV6-6
TGTGCCAGCAGCTTTACAGGGGGGGGTGGAGAGACCCAGTACTTC,CASSFTGGGGETQYF,TRBJ2-5,NA,NA,TRBV7-6
TGTGCCAGCAGTTTAGTGGGGGGGCCGGGAGAGCAGTTCTTC,CASSLVGGPGEQFF,TRBJ2-1,NA,once,TRBV12-3/TRBV12-4
TGCAGTGCTAGACCTCTGCGGGACAGCTTCTACGAGCAGTACTTC,CSARPLRDSFYEQYF,TRBJ2-7,NA,NA,TRBV20-1
TGCGCCAGCGGCGAGGGACAGGGAGTAAGGGATACGCAGTATTTT,CASGEGQGVRDTQYF,TRBJ2-3,TRBD1,NA,TRBV5-1
TGTGCCAGCAGTTGGACTAGCGGGGGCAACATCCCATACAATGAGCAGTTCTTC,CASSWTSGGNIPYNEQFF,TRBJ2-1,TRBD2,NA,TRBV25-1
TGCAGTGCTATACAGACTAGCGGGGAAGAGACCCAGTACTTC,CSAIQTSGEETQYF,TRBJ2-5,TRBD2,NA,TRBV20-1
TGTGCCAGTACGGAGAACTCATACGAGCAGTACTTC,CASTENSYEQYF,TRBJ2-7,NA,NA,TRBV19
TGCGCCAGCAGCTTCAAAGGTACTACTGAAGCTTTCTTT,CASSFKGTTEAFF,TRBJ1-1,NA,NA,TRBV5-1
TGTGCCAGCAGTGCTCGACTGGAAGACTACAATGAGCAGTTCTTC,CASSARLEDYNEQFF,TRBJ2-1,NA,NA,TRBV6-4
TGTGCCAGCAGCTCGTCTCGCGGCTACAATGAGCAGTTCTTC,CASSSSRGYNEQFF,TRBJ2-1,NA,NA,TRBV7-6
TGCAGCGCCAAGACTAGCGGGGGAGACGGGGGCATTCAGTACTTC,CSAKTSGGDGGIQYF,TRBJ2-4,TRBD2,NA,TRBV29-1
TGCAGCGTTCCTCACCCCCTACCGGGACAGGGCCAAGAGACCCAGTACTTC,CSVPHPLPGQGQETQYF,TRBJ2-5,TRBD1,NA,TRBV29-1
TGTGCTAGTGGTTTGGTATCTTTGGTTACTAGCGGGGCTCAGCAGTTCTTC,CASGLVSLVTSGAQQFF,TRBJ2-1,TRBD2,few,TRBV12-5
TGTGCCGGCAGCCAAACAGGGTCGGATGGCTACACCTTC,CAGSQTGSDGYTF,TRBJ1-2,NA,once,TRBV4-2
TGTGCCAGCAGATTGGACAGCCTGAACACTGAAGCTTTCTTT,CASRLDSLNTEAFF,TRBJ1-1,NA,NA,TRBV7-2
TGTGCCAGCAGTGAAGTACAGCCATATGGCTACACCTTC,CASSEVQPYGYTF,TRBJ1-2,NA,NA,TRBV2
TGCGCCAGCAGCTTCCTACAGGGACCAAACACGGCTAACTATGGCTACACCTTC,CASSFLQGPNTANYGYTF,TRBJ1-2,NA,few,TRBV5-1
TGCAGTGCTCCTACTTTTTCGACTAGCGGGATTCCGCGCGAGCAGTACTTC,CSAPTFSTSGIPREQYF,TRBJ2-7,TRBD2,NA,TRBV20-1
TGTGCCAGCAGCTTTCGTTGGGAGACCCAGTACTTC,CASSFRWETQYF,TRBJ2-5,NA,NA,TRBV7-2
TGCAGTGCTATAAGTAGCGGAGGGGATACGCAGTATTTT,CSAISSGGDTQYF,TRBJ2-3,NA,NA,TRBV20-1
TGTGCCAGCAGCTTAGCCAGTTCAGGGATGTGGGAGACCCAGTACTTC,CASSLASSGMWETQYF,TRBJ2-5,NA,few,TRBV7-8
TGTGCTAGTGGTTTAGGACAGGGCGATACGGGCTATGGCTACACCTTC,CASGLGQGDTGYGYTF,TRBJ1-2,TRBD1,NA,TRBV12-5
TGTGCCATCAGTGAGGGCAGCGGGAGCGCTCAAGGCGAGCAGTACTTC,CAISEGSGSAQGEQYF,TRBJ2-7,TRBD2,few,TRBV10-3
TGTGCCAGCAGCTTAAGGCCCGGAATGGTATACGAGCAGTACTTC,CASSLRPGMVYEQYF,TRBJ2-7,NA,NA,TRBV7-2
TGTGCCAGCAGCCCAAGGACTAGCGCTGACATTAGCACAGATACGCAGTATTTT,CASSPRTSADISTDTQYF,TRBJ2-3,TRBD2,few,TRBV7-3
TGTGCCAGCAGGGCCGGGACTAGCGCCCATGAGCAGTTCTTC,CASRAGTSAHEQFF,TRBJ2-1,TRBD2,few,TRBV6-1
TGTGCCAGCAGCCCAGGGACAGTGGAGACCCAGTACTTC,CASSPGTVETQYF,TRBJ2-5,TRBD1,NA,TRBV3-1
TGTGCCATCAGTGATCCCGCGGTCGGACGAGCTAACTATGGCTACACCTTC,CAISDPAVGRANYGYTF,TRBJ1-2,NA,NA,TRBV10-3
TGCAGTGCTAGAGGGCGGAGGGTCTCCGGGGAGCTGTTTTTT,CSARGRRVSGELFF,TRBJ2-2,NA,NA,TRBV20-1
TGTGCCAGCAGCCAGGACAGGGGGGGAAATGAGCAGTTCTTC,CASSQDRGGNEQFF,TRBJ2-1,TRBD1,NA,TRBV7-2
TGCGCCAGCAGCCATGGGGGACAGCCGGTGACTGAAGCTTTCTTT,CASSHGGQPVTEAFF,TRBJ1-1,TRBD1,NA,TRBV4-3
TGCAGTGCTACAAGACGGGCGTCGAACACTGAAGCTTTCTTT,CSATRRASNTEAFF,TRBJ1-1,NA,NA,TRBV20-1
TGTGCCAGCTCGGGACTGCCTAACACTGAAGCTTTCTTT,CASSGLPNTEAFF,TRBJ1-1,NA,NA,TRBV6-1
TGTGCCAGCAGCTTAAGGTACTATGGCTACATCTTC,CASSLRYYGYIF,TRBJ1-2,NA,NA,TRBV7-9
TGTGCCAGCAGCTTAATCAGGGACAGGGGCACAGATACGCAGTATTTT,CASSLIRDRGTDTQYF,TRBJ2-3,TRBD1,NA,TRBV7-2
TGCAGTGCTAATATTGGGACAGGGGATCAGCCCCAGCATTTT,CSANIGTGDQPQHF,TRBJ1-5,TRBD1,NA,TRBV20-1
TGTGCCAGCAGTGTAAGGGCGCAGCAGTACTTC,CASSVRAQQYF,TRBJ2-7,NA,few,TRBV25-1
TGCAGCGTTGACCAGGGTAGATTCGCAGATACGCAGTATTTT,CSVDQGRFADTQYF,TRBJ2-3,NA,NA,TRBV29-1
TGTGCCACCAGTGACCCCGGGACAAACATTCAGTACTTC,CATSDPGTNIQYF,TRBJ2-4,NA,few,TRBV24-1
TGTGCCAGTAGGGAGGCTTCTCGATACAATGAGCAGTTCTTC,CASREASRYNEQFF,TRBJ2-1,NA,once,TRBV19
TGCAGTGCTAGGGCTAGGGGAGGACTAGCAACAGATACGCAGTATTTT,CSARARGGLATDTQYF,TRBJ2-3,TRBD2,NA,TRBV20-1
TGCGCCAGCAGCCACGGCGGTTCCGGGACTAGCGGGACCTCGGGCTCCTACAATGAGCAGTTCTTC,CASSHGGSGTSGTSGSYNEQFF,TRBJ2-1,TRBD2,NA,TRBV4-1